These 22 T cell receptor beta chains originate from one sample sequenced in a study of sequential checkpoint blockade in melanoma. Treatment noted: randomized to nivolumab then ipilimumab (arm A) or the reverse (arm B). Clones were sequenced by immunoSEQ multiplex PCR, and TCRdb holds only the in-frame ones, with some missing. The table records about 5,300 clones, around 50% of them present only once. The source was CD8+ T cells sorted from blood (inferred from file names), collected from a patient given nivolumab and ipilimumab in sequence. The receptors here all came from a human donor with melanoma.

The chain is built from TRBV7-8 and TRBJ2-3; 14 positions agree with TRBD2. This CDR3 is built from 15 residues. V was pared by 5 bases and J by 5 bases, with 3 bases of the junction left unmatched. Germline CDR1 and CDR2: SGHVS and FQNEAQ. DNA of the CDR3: TGTGCCAGCAGCCCCGGACTAGCGGGGGGAGATACGCAGTATTTT. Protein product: CASSPGLAGGDTQYF.

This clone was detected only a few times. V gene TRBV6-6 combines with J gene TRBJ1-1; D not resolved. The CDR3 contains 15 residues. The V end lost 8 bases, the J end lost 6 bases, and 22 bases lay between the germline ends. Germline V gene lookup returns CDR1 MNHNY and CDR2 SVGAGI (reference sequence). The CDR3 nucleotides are TGTGCCAGCGGTCCCAACGCGGGGTTTAAGGCTGAAGCTTTCTTT. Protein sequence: CASGPNAGFKAEAFF.

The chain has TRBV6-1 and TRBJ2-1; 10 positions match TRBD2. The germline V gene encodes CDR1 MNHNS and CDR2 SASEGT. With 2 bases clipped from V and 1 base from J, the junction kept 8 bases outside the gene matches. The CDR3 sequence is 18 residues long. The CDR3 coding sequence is TGTGCCAGCAGTGAATGGTCTAGCGGGGGCGGGTCCTACAATGAGCAGTTCTTC. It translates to CASSEWSSGGGSYNEQFF.

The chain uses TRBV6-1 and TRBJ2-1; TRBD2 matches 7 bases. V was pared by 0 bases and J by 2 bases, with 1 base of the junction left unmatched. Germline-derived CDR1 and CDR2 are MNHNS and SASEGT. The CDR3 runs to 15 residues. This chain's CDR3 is CASSEAGTTYNEQFF. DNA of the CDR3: TGTGCCAGCAGTGAAGCGGGGACTACCTACAATGAGCAGTTCTTC.

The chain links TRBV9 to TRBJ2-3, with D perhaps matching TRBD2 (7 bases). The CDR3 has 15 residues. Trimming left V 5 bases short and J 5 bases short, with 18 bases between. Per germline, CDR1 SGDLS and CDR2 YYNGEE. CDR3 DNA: TGTGCCAGCAGTGAATGGGGGGGGGCTGGAGATACGCAGTATTTT. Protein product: CASSEWGGAGDTQYF.

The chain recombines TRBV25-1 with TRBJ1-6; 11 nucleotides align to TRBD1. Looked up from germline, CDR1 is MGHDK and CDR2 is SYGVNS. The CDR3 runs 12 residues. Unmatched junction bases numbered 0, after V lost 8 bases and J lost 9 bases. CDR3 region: CASGTGGSPLHF. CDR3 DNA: TGTGCCAGCGGGACAGGGGGTTCACCCCTCCACTTT.

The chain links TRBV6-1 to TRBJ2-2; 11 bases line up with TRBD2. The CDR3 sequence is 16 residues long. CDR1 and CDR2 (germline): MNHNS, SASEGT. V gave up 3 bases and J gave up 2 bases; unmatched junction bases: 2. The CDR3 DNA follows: TGTGCCAGCAGTGAGCTAGCGGGGGGTAACACCGGGGAGCTGTTTTTT. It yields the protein CASSELAGGNTGELFF.

CDR3 coding DNA: TGTGCCAGCACACCGGACAGGGGGCGCAAGGGTTCTGGGGCCAACGTCCTGACTTTC. It codes for CASTPDRGRKGSGANVLTF. V gene TRBV5-8 combines with J gene TRBJ2-6; TRBD1 matches at 11 bases. The germline CDR1 and CDR2 sequences are SGHTS and YDEGEE. J lost 1 base, V lost 6 bases, and 12 bases had no gene match. This CDR3 contains 19 residues.

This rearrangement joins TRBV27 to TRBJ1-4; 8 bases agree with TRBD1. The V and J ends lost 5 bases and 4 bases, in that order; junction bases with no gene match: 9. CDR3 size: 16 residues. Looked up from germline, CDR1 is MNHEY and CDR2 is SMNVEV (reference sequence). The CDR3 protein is CASSPRDRTFNEKLFF. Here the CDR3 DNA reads TGTGCCAGCAGTCCCCGGGACAGGACCTTTAATGAAAAACTGTTTTTT.

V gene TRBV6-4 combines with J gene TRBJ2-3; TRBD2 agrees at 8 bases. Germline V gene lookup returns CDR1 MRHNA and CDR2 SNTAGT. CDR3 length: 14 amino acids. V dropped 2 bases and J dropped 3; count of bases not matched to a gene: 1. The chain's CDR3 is CASSDAGGTDTQYF. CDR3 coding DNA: TGTGCCAGCAGTGACGCGGGGGGAACAGATACGCAGTATTTT.

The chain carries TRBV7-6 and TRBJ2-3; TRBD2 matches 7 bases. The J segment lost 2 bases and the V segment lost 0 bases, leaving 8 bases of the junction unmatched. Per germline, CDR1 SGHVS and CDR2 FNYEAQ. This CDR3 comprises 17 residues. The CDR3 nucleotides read TGTGCCAGCAGCTTAGCGCTAGCGGAAGGGACCACAGATACGCAGTATTTT. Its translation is CASSLALAEGTTDTQYF. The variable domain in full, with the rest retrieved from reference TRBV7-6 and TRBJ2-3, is GAGVSQSPRYKVTKRGQDVALRCDPISGHVSLYWYRQALGQGPEFLTYFNYEAQQDKSGLPNDRFSAERPEGSISTLTIQRTEQRDSAMYRCASSLALAEGTTDTQYFGPGTRLTVL.

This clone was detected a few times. CDR3 sequence: CAWSVLGGAGETQYF. DNA of the CDR3: TGTGCCTGGAGTGTACTTGGGGGGGCAGGGGAGACCCAGTACTTC. V usage is TRBV30 and J usage is TRBJ2-5; tentative D call: TRBD2 (7 bases). In germline, CDR1 is GTSNPN, CDR2 SVGIG (reference sequence). There are 15 residues in the CDR3. V was trimmed by 0 bases and J by 5 bases, leaving 16 bases between them. The whole variable domain, filled in from reference TRBV30 and TRBJ2-5, reads SQTIHQWPATLVQPVGSPLSLECTVEGTSNPNLYWYRQAAGRGLQLLFYSVGIGQISSEVPQNLSASRPQDRQFILSSKKLLLSDSGFYLCAWSVLGGAGETQYFGPGTRLLVL.

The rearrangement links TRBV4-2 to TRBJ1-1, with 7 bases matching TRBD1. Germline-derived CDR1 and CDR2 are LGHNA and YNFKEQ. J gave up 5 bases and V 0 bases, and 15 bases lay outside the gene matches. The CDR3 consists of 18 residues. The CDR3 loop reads CASSQEGPQEGARTEAFF. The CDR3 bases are TGTGCCAGCAGCCAAGAAGGTCCCCAGGAGGGGGCGAGGACTGAAGCTTTCTTT.

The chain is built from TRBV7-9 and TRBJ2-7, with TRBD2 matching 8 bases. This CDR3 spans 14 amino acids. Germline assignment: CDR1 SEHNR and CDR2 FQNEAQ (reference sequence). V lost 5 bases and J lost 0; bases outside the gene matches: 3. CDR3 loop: CASSLSGGSYEQYF. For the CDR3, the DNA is TGTGCCAGCAGCCTCAGCGGGGGCTCCTACGAGCAGTACTTC. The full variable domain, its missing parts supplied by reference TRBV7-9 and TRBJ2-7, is DTGVSQNPRHKITKRGQNVTFRCDPISEHNRLYWYRQTLGQGPEFLTYFQNEAQLEKSRLLSDRFSAERPKGSFSTLEIQRTEQGDSAMYLCASSLSGGSYEQYFGPGTRLTVT.

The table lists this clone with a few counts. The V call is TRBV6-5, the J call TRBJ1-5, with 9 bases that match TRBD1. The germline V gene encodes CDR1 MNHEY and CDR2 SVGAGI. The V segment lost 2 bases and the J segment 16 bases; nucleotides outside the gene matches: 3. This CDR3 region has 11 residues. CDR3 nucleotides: TGTGCCAGCAGTTACGACAGGGGGGTACATTTT. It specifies CASSYDRGVHF.

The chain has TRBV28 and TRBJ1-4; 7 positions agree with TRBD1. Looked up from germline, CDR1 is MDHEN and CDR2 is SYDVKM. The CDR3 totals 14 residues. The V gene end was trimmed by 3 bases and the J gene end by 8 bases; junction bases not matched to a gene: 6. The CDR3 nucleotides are TGTGCCAGCAGTTTCGCACAGGGGATAGAAAAACTGTTTTTT. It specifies CASSFAQGIEKLFF.

The CDR3 nucleotides read TGTGCCTGGAGTGAGGCCCAGACTAGCGGGGGGGGAGTGGAGACCCAGTACTTC. Its protein is CAWSEAQTSGGGVETQYF. V is TRBV30 and J is TRBJ2-5; 14 bases line up with TRBD2. V shed 1 base and J 5 bases; nucleotides not matched to a gene: 12. Looked up from germline, CDR1 is GTSNPN and CDR2 is SVGIG (reference sequence). This CDR3 is built from 18 residues.

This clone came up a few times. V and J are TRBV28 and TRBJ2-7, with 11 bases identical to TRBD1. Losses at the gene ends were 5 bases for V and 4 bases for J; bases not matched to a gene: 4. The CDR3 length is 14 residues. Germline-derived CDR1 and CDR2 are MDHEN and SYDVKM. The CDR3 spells CASSVDRGRYEQYF. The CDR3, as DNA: TGTGCCAGCAGTGTGGACAGGGGGCGGTACGAGCAGTACTTC.

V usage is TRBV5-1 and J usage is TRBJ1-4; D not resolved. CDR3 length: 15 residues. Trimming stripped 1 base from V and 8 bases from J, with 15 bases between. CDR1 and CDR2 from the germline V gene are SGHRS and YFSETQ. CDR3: CASSLWSGAQEKLFF. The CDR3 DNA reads TGCGCCAGCAGCTTGTGGAGTGGTGCGCAGGAAAAACTGTTTTTT.

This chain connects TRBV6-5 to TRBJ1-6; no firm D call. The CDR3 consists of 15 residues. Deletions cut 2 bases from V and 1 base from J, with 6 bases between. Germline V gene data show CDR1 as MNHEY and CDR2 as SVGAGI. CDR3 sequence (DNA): TGTGCCAGCAGTTACCGGGAGTCCTATAATTCACCCCTCCACTTT. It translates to CASSYRESYNSPLHF.

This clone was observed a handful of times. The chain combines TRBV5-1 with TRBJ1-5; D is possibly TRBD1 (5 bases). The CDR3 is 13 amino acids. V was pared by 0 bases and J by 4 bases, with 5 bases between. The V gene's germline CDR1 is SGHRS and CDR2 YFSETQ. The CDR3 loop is CASSLGTNQPQHF. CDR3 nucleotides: TGCGCCAGCAGCTTGGGGACAAATCAGCCCCAGCATTTT. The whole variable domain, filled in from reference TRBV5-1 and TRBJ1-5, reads KAGVTQTPRYLIKTRGQQVTLSCSPISGHRSVSWYQQTPGQGLQFLFEYFSETQRNKGNFPGRFSGRQFSNSRSEMNVSTLELGDSALYLCASSLGTNQPQHFGDGTRLSIL.

The CDR3 DNA follows: TGTGCCAGCAGTGGGACAGGGGGCACAGATACGCAGTATTTT. It encodes CASSGTGGTDTQYF. The chain carries TRBV6-4 and TRBJ2-3; TRBD1 matches 9 bases. J lost 1 base, V lost 4 bases, and 0 bases had no gene match. The CDR3 has 14 amino acids. The germline V gene has CDR1 MRHNA and CDR2 SNTAGT.